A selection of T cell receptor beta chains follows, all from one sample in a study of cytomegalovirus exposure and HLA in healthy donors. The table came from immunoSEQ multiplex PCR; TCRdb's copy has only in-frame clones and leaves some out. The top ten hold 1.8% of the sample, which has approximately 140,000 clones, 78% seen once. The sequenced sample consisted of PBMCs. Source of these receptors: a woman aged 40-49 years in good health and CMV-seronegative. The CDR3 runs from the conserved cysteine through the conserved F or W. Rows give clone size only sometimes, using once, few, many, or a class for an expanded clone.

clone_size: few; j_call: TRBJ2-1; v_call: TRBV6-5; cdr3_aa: CASSYSGGGLRNEQFF
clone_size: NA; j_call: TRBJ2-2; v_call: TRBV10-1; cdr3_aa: CASSEATTAGELFF
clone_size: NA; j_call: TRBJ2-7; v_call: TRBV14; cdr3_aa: CASSQDLIAEQYF
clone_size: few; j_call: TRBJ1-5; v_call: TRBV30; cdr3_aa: CAVGQGHNQPQHF
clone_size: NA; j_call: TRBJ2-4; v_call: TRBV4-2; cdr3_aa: CASSQELTGGKNIQYF
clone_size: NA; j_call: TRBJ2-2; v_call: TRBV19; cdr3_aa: CASTTGTGELFF
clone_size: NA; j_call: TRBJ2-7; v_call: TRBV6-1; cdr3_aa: CASSPRDRGYEQYF
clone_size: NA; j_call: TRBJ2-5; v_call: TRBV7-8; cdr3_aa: CASSLLGTGGSETQYF
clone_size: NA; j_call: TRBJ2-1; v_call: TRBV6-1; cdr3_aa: CASSDPRLAGGLNEQFF
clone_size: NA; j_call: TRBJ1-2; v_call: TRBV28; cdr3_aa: CASSLEGEGGYGYTF
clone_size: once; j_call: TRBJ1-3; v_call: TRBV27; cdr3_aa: CASRDRGLGNTIYF
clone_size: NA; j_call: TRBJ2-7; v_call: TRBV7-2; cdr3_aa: CANSHGQGLSEQYF
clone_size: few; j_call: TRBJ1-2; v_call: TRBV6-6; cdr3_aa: CASSSGQLVLDYGYTF
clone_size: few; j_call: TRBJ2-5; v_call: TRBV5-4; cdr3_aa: CASSLQGARETQYF
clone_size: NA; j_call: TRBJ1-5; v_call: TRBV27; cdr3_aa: CASSLSRVNQPQHF
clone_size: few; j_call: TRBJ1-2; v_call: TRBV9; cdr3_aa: CASSVGQGRGEGYTF
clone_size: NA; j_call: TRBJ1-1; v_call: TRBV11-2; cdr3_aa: CASSSTGRARTFF
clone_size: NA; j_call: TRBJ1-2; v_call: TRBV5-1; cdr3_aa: CASSIGQGLEDYGYTF
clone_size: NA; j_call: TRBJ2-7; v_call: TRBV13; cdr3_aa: CASSPVAGGPPYEQYF
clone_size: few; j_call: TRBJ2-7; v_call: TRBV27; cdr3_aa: CASSLPGSYEQYF
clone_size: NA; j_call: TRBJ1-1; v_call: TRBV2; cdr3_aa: CASSELSSNTEAFF
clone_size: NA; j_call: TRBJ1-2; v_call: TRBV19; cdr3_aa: CASSTLLANYGYTF
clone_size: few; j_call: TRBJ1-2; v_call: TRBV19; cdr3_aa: CASSMGFRDSNYGYTF
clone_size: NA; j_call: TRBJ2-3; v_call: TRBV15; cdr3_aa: CATSGGQGTGQDTQYF
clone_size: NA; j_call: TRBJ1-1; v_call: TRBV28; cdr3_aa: CASSLRTGEMNTEAFF
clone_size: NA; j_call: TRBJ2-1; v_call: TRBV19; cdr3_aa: CASSFGGPYNEQFF
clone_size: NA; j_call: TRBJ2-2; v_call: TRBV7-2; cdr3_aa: CASSLTSGATGELFF
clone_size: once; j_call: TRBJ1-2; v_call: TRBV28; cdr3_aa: CASRGTGEGPYGYTF
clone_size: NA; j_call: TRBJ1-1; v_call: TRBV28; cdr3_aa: CASSFYGTEAFF
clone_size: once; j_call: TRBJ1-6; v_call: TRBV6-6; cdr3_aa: CAIGQYNSPLHF
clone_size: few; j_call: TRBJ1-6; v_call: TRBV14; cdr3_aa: CASSQEEGGLSYNSPLHF
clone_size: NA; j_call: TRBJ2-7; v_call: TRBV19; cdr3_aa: CASSPTGIAYEQYF
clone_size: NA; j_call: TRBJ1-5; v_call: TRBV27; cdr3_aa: CASSLSSSPRQPQHF
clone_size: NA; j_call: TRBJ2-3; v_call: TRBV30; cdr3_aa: CAWSRLAGVTDTQYF
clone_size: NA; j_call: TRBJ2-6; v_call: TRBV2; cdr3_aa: CASSVGQGSSGANVLTF
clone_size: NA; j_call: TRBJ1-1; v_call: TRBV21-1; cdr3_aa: CASSKEEEGMDTEAFF
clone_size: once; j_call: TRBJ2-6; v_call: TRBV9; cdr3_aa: CASSPSGVPGANVLTF
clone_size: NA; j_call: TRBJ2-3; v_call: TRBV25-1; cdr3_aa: CASSDTLAVSTDTQYF
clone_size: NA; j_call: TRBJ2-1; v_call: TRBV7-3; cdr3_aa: CASSLHAGDNEQFF
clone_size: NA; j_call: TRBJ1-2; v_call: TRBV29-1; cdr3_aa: CSVEVGGALDAYTF
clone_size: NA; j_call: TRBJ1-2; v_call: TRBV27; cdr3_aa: CASSWDSVNGYTF
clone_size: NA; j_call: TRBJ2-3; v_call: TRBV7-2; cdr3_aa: CASSLNPGVPATDTQYF
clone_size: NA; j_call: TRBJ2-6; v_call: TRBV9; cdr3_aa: CASSVAGVWANGLTF
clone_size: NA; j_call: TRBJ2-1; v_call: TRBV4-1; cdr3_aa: CASSQEGLAGGRRQFF